Reported below is one T cell receptor (beta chain). Its target is not known. Germline V gene lookup returns CDR1 MNHNS and CDR2 SASEGT. V lost 6 bases, J lost 7 bases, and 10 bases lay in between. This CDR3 region has 13 residues. These data are taken from a study of CD8+ T cells in alopecia areata. For the study at large: Patients received oral tofacitinib, 5 to 10 mg twice daily, for moderate-to-severe alopecia areata.

Documented treatment: oral pan-JAK inhibitor, 5-10 mg twice daily. Findings and caveats of the study: The presence of one nonresponder keeps the tie between baseline CD8+ expansion and response uncertain.

Sequencing used cDNA as its template, made by extracting RNA and reverse transcribing it. This table comes from immunoSEQ multiplex PCR, and its TCRdb copy is limited to in-frame clones, with some not included. This table has approximately 210,000 clones, under 70% appearing once. The sample in question was CD4+ T cells sorted from blood, obtained at week 4, from a patient treated with tofacitinib. This sequence was found in a human donor with alopecia areata. This chain connects TRBV6-1 to TRBJ1-6; D possibly corresponds to TRBD1 (5 bases). The chain's CDR3 is CASSAKGNSPLHF. The CDR3 nucleotides are TGTGCCAGCAGCGCCAAGGGGAATTCACCCCTCCACTTT.